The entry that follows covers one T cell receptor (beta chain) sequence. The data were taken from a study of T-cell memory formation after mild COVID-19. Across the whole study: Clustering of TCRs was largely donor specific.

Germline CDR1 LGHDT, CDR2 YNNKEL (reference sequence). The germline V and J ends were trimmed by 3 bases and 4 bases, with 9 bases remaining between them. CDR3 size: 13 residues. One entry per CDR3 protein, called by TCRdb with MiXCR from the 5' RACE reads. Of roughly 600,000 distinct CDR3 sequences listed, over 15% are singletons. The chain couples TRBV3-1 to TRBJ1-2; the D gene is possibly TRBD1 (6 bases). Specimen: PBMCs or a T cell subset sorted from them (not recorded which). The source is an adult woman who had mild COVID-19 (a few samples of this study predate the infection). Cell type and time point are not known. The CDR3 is CASSQVDSYGYTF. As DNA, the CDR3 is TGTGCCAGCAGCCAGGTGGACAGCTATGGCTACACCTTC.